This entry is about one TCR beta chain. The data stem from a study of T cell responses to AZD1222 COVID-19 vaccine. About the research overall: The study pooled second doses at about 4 or about 12 weeks.

Germline V gene sequence: CDR1 LGHNA, CDR2 YSLEER. This CDR3 is 18 amino acids long. The ends lost 4 bases at V and 4 bases at J; junction bases unmatched: 11. Method: immunoSEQ multiplex PCR; TCRdb's copy keeps in-frame clones and lacks some. The table records around 110,000 clones, 85% to 90% of them present only once. The sequence came from an adult in good health. The specimen was peripheral blood, collected on day 0 of AZD1222 vaccination. V gene TRBV4-3 combines with J gene TRBJ2-1; TRBD2 agrees at 12 bases. The CDR3 DNA follows: TGCGCCAGCAGCCTATCTAGCGGGAGGGCCGGGAGGTACAATGAGCAGTTCTTC. Amino acid sequence: CASSLSSGRAGRYNEQFF.